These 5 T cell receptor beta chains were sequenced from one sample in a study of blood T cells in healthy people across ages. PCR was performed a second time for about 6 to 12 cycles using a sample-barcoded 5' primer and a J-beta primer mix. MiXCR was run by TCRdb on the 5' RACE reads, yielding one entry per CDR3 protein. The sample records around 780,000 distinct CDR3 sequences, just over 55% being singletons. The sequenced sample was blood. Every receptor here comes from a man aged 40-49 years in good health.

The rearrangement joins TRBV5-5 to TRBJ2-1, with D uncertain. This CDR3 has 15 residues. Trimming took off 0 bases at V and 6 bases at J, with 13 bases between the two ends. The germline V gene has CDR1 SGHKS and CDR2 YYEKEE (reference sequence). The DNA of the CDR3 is TGTGCCAGCAGCTTGGCCGGTGGTCTCGGCAATGAGCAGTTCTTC. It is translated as CASSLAGGLGNEQFF.

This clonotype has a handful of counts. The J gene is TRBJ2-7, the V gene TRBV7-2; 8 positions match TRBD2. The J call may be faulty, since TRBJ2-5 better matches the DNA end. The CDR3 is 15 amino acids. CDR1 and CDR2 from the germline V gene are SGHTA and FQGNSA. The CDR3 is CASSLASGLGETQYF. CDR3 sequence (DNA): TGTGCCAGCAGCTTGGCTAGCGGGCTGGGGGAGACCCAGTACTTC.

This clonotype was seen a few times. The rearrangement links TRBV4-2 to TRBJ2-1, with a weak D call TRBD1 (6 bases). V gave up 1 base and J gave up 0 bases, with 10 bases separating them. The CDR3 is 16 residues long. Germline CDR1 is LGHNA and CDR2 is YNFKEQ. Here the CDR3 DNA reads TGTGCCAGCAGCCAAGCTGGACAGTTCTCCTACAATGAGCAGTTCTTC. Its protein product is CASSQAGQFSYNEQFF.

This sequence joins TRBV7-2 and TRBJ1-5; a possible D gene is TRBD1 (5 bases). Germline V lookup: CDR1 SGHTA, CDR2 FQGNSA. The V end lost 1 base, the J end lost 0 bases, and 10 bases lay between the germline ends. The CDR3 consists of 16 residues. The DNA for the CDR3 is TGTGCCAGCAGCTTAGGACAGCTCATTAGCAATCAGCCCCAGCATTTT. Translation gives CASSLGQLISNQPQHF.

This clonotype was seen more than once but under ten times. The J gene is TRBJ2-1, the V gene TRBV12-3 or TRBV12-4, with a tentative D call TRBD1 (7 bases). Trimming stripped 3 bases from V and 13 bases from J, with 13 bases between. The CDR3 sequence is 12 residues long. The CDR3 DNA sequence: TGTGCCAGCAGTTTTGCGGGACAGATCCAGTTCTTC. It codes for CASSFAGQIQFF.